This T cell receptor beta chain was captured by sequencing in a study of T cell repertoires in cytomegalovirus infection. Whole-study context: Recently identified HLA-C-restricted CMV epitopes were among the peptides used. Both a matching HLA type and CMV infection were indicated by public TCR beta signatures. The study, taken as a whole, reports: CMV-specific TCR beta clonotypes restricted by HLA-C were the ones dominating the ex vivo response.

Comment on this clonotype: What it binds is not known.

MiXCR was run by TCRdb on the reads, yielding one entry per CDR3 protein. The profile shows about 350,000 distinct CDR3 sequences, about 35% of them singletons. CDR1 is ENHRY, CDR2 SYGVKD, per germline. This CDR3 spans 15 amino acids. J lost 0 bases, V lost 6 bases, and 5 bases had no gene match. The clonotype comes from a human donor in good health (CMV status not recorded). Some clones in this sample may be carry-over from other donors' samples. Sequenced here: cultured PBMCs, sampled from culture after CMV antigen stimulation. The chain combines TRBV10-3 with TRBJ2-1; 7 positions match TRBD1. The CDR3 DNA is TGTGCCATCAGAGCCGGGGACAGCTCCTACAATGAGCAGTTCTTC. Amino acids: CAIRAGDSSYNEQFF.